These T cell receptor beta chains were read from a single sample in a study of blood T cell repertoires in COVID-19. Method: immunoSEQ multiplex PCR; TCRdb's copy keeps in-frame clones and lacks some. The table lists some 430,000 clones, 90% of them singletons. Material for sequencing was PBMCs or T cells enriched from blood (not recorded which). Source of these receptors: a man in his late teens or twenties who had recovered from COVID-19. The CDR3 runs from the conserved cysteine through the conserved F or W. D genes are given only for firm matches.

TRBJ1-2	.	TRBV28	CATSSYRENGYTF
TRBJ1-6	TRBD1	TRBV18	CASTTGGYNSPLHF
TRBJ1-2	TRBD1	TRBV5-5	CASSLHPPGTGDGYTF
TRBJ2-5	.	TRBV11-1	CASSPDRETQYF
TRBJ2-2	TRBD2	TRBV10-3	CAISELAGTGELFF
TRBJ2-7	TRBD1	TRBV4-1	CASSQGTGDEQYF
TRBJ2-7	TRBD1	TRBV6-5	CASSQGQQSSYEQYF
TRBJ1-5	.	TRBV29-1	CSVALSSNQPQHF
TRBJ1-4	TRBD1	TRBV6-1	CASSERTGGQARIF
TRBJ1-2	.	TRBV28	CASSLLGQYYGYTF
TRBJ2-3	TRBD1	TRBV9	CASSGTGADTQYF